This record looks at one T cell receptor beta chain sequence and its context. Antigen specificity is unknown. This entry is derived from a study of T cell responses to AZD1222 COVID-19 vaccine. Overall study findings and caveats: Donor demographics were predominantly white British with a female majority; clonal diversity may be underestimated. Across the whole spike, CD4 TCRs peaked at regions 160-218 and 743-854.

The table came from immunoSEQ multiplex PCR; TCRdb's copy has only in-frame clones and leaves some out. This sample has around 120,000 clones; about 88% occur once, and the top ten carry roughly a sixth. From germline, CDR1 is SQVTM and CDR2 ANQGSEA. V gave up 4 bases and J gave up 1 base, with 7 bases separating them. CDR3 length: 12 amino acids. Source: peripheral blood, taken on day 0 of MenACWY control vaccination. The origin of this receptor is an adult in good health. The chain combines TRBV29-1 with TRBJ1-2; unclear D gene. CDR3 sequence (DNA): TGCAGCGTTGTCCAGAGTAACTATGGCTACACCTTC. This gives the protein CSVVQSNYGYTF.